The sequence of this T cell receptor (beta chain) was determined in a study of cytomegalovirus exposure and HLA in healthy donors. Turning to the study itself: The 130 or so validation repertoires, a later analysis reported, used the same platform as the approximately 650 first-cohort repertoires.

General observations from the study: The study found most TCR sequences rare, yet found some public TCRs in many donors. It was reported that the classifier diagnosed cytomegalovirus status with high specificity and sensitivity in both the original and validation cohorts. Specific recognition of CMV antigens was confirmed in vitro for three chains (all CMV-associated).

The CDR3 has 15 residues. Trimming left V 5 bases short and J 3 bases short, with 17 bases between. Germline V CDR1 and CDR2: MNHEY, SMNVEV (reference sequence). Data came from immunoSEQ multiplex PCR; TCRdb stores just in-frame clones and leaves some out. The table lists some 170,000 clones, roughly nine tenths of them singletons. Concerning this clone itself: Its antigen remains unknown.

What was sequenced was PBMCs. The chain couples TRBV27 to TRBJ2-7; D unresolved. The sequence was collected from a woman aged 30 to 39 in good health and CMV-seronegative. CDR3 nucleotide sequence: TGTGCCAGCAGTGTTGACTCCAACTTAAACTACGAGCAGTACTTC. Translation: CASSVDSNLNYEQYF.